This T cell receptor (beta chain) is drawn from a study of PD-1 blockade in classical Hodgkin lymphoma. Study-wide results and limits: Baseline diversity resembling that of newly diagnosed patients was seen in complete responders. Anyone who began nivolumab under 1 year after ASCT was excluded. By C4D1, CD4+ diversity increased significantly, especially in complete responders.

Time point indicated: cycle 4 day 1 (C4D1), after more than five weeks of nivolumab. Every one of the patients relapsed after autologous stem cell transplantation (brentuximab vedotin exposure was variable). The investigators isolated CD8+ T cells from thawed PBMCs using magnetic negative selection. Treatment was intravenous nivolumab, 3 mg/kg every 2 weeks, until progression. Method: immunoSEQ multiplex PCR; TCRdb's copy keeps in-frame clones and lacks some. The data show about 1,400 clones, around 78% seen once. CDR3 length equals 16 residues. Germline CDR1 and CDR2: LNHDA and SQIVND (reference sequence). V was pared by 5 bases and J by 4 bases, with 6 bases of the junction left unmatched. In regard to this clone: The antigen is not known.

V usage is TRBV19 and J usage is TRBJ2-2; 11 nucleotides match TRBD1. The clonotype was recovered from a human donor with classical Hodgkin lymphoma. The donor label of this sample is uncertain. The material was CD8+ T cells from blood, obtained before the fourth cycle of nivolumab. Written as DNA, the CDR3 is TGTGCCAGTAGTCCGCGGACAGGGGGCATCACCGGGGAGCTGTTTTTT. It specifies CASSPRTGGITGELFF.